In its sample, the clone carrying this T cell receptor beta chain was seen many times. Its antigen is still unknown. No patient had received any treatment before thyroid surgery. The entry originates in a study of metastatic and nonmetastatic thyroid tumors. Study overall: Repertoires were compared across blood and tumor or nodule tissue from malignant and benign thyroid patients.

In the original workflow: Across clinicopathological groups, CDR3 differences served as the basis for building a distant-metastasis classifier for papillary thyroid cancer. TCRdb called clones again from the PCR reads with MiXCR. In this record, the V and J calls reflect TCRdb's handling and not the investigators' own analysis. The table has around 30,000 clones, approximately 16% seen once. CDR1 and CDR2 from the germline V gene are LNHNV and YYDKDF (reference sequence). The length of the CDR3 is 15 residues. Trimming cost V 6 bases and J 8 bases; bases outside gene matches: 15. General study results and limits: In blood and tumor, TCR beta diversity was reportedly significantly higher in malignant thyroid tumors than in benign nodules.

Source material: blood. This chain joins TRBV15 and TRBJ1-1; 7 bases agree with TRBD1. The source is a male donor with papillary thyroid cancer or a benign thyroid nodule (not recorded which). Some clones in this sample may be carry-over from other donors' samples. CDR3 sequence (DNA): TGTGCCACCAGGGGGGAGACAGGGTTTAACCCCGAAGCTTTCTTT. Translation gives CATRGETGFNPEAFF.